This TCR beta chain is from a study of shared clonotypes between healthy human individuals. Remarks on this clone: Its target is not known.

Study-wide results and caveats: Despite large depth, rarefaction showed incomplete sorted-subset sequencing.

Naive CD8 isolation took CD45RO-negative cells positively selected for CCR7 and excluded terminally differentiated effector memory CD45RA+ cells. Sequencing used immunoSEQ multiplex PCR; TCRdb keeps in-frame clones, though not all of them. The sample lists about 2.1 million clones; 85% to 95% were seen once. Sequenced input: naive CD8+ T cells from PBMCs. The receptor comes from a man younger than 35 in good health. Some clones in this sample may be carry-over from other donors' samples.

The chain's CDR3 is CASSLKNLYGYTF. DNA of the CDR3: TGTGCCAGCAGCTTAAAGAATCTCTATGGCTACACCTTC. The chain uses TRBV7-8 and TRBJ1-2, with D hard to call. This CDR3 has 13 residues. Trimming removed 2 bases from V and 4 bases from J, with 8 bases in between. CDR1 is SGHVS and CDR2 is FQNEAQ in the germline V gene.